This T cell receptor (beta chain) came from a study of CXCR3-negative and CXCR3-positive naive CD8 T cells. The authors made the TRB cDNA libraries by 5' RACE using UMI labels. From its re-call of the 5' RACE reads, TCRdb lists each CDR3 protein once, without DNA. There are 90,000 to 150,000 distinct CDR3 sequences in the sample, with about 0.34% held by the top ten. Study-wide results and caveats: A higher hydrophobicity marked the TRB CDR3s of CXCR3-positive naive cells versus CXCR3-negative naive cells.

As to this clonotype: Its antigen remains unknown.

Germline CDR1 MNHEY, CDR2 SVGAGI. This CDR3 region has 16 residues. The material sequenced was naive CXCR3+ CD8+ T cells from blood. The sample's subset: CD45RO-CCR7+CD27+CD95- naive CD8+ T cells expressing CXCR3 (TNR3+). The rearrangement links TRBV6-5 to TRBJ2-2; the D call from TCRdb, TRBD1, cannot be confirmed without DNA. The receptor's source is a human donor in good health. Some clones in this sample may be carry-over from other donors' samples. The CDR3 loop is CASSSGTGTDTGELFF.